This entry lists 5 T cell receptor beta chains sequenced from one sample in a study of graft-versus-host responses after intestinal transplantation. Repertoires were generated with immunoSEQ multiplex PCR, while TCRdb's copy carries only in-frame clones and drops some. The sample carries around 25,000 clones, over 65% recorded once. Sample: PBMCs, taken around 28 days after intestinal transplant. Receptor source: a human patient who received an intestinal transplant, so some T cells may come from the graft donor.

V gene TRBV6-5 combines with J gene TRBJ2-7, with TRBD2 identical over 7 bases. The CDR3 sequence is 14 residues long. Per germline, CDR1 MNHEY and CDR2 SVGAGI. J was trimmed by 0 bases and V by 4 bases; bases with no gene match: 3. The CDR3 DNA is TGTGCCAGCAGTTTAATAGCGGGCTCCTACGAGCAGTACTTC. This encodes CASSLIAGSYEQYF.

The chain has TRBV27 and TRBJ2-5; possibly TRBD2 for D (6 bases). V was pared by 1 base and J by 3 bases, with 9 bases between. The CDR3 is 14 residues long. CDR1 MNHEY and CDR2 SMNVEV come from the germline V gene (reference sequence). CDR3 in DNA: TGTGCCAGCAGTTTATGGGGCGGGGAAGAGACCCAGTACTTC. Amino acids: CASSLWGGEETQYF.

This rearrangement joins TRBV5-6 to TRBJ2-3; D is unclear. With 1 base removed from V and 2 bases from J, the gap between germline ends came to 11 bases. Germline CDR1 and CDR2: SGHDT and YYEEEE. This CDR3 comprises 15 residues. The CDR3 bases are TGTGCCAGCAGCTTGTTTCTAGAGTACACAGATACGCAGTATTTT. Translating it yields CASSLFLEYTDTQYF.

This chain links TRBV29-1 with TRBJ1-5; D remains unclear. The CDR3 contains 13 residues. Between the trimmed V and J ends, which lost 2 bases and 1 base, there was a span of 6 bases. Germline CDR1 reads SQVTM; CDR2 reads ANQGSEA. DNA for the CDR3: TGCAGCGTTGAATGGGCCAGCAATCAGCCCCAGCATTTT. Translating gives CSVEWASNQPQHF. Looking up the rest from reference TRBV29-1 and TRBJ1-5 gives the full variable domain: SAVISQKPSRDICQRGTSLTIQCQVDSQVTMMFWYRQQPGQSLTLIATANQGSEATYESGFVIDKFPISRPNLTFSTLTVSNMSPEDSSIYLCSVEWASNQPQHFGDGTRLSIL.

This chain links TRBV4-2 with TRBJ2-7; D may be TRBD2 (5 bases). V lost 1 base, J lost 4 bases, and 8 bases lay in between. CDR3 length: 13 amino acids. In germline, CDR1 is LGHNA, CDR2 YNFKEQ. The CDR3 DNA reads TGTGCCAGCAGCCAAGGGGGAGCTTACGAGCAGTACTTC. This gives the protein CASSQGGAYEQYF.